These T cell receptor beta chains were read from a single sample in a study of shared clonotypes between healthy human individuals. The protocol was immunoSEQ multiplex PCR, while the TCRdb copy is restricted to in-frame clones and leaves out a portion. The sample lists 550,000 to 600,000 clones; about 98% were seen once. Sequenced input: naive CD8+ T cells sorted from blood. These TCRs come from a man aged 25-45 years in good health. The CDR3 runs from the conserved cysteine through the conserved F or W. D genes are given only for firm matches. The listing skips clone size in some rows; elsewhere it reads once, few, many or a size class.

-	TRBV27	-	TRBJ2-7	TGTGCCAGCAGTTCTTCCGGGACACACTACGAGCAGTACTTC	CASSSSGTHYEQYF
-	TRBV5-5	-	TRBJ2-1	TGTGCCAGCAGCTTAGGGGCGTCGACCTACAATGAGCAGTTCTTC	CASSLGASTYNEQFF
-	TRBV27	once	TRBJ2-3	TGTGCCAGCAGTCCTCCCCGGGCTCCGCAGTATTTT	CASSPPRAPQYF
-	TRBV2	-	TRBJ2-3	TGTGCCAGCAGTGAAGGGGTAATAGTAGACAGAGAAACGCAGTATTTT	CASSEGVIVDRETQYF
-	TRBV29-1	-	TRBJ2-7	TGCAGCGTTGCTGAGTCCTCCTACGAGCAGTACTTC	CSVAESSYEQYF
-	TRBV4-1	-	TRBJ2-7	TGCGCCAGCAGCCAAGATAACGAACATAGGTCAGAGCAGTACTTC	CASSQDNEHRSEQYF
-	TRBV27	-	TRBJ1-1	TGTGCCAGCAGTTTATCAACGCGGACTGAAGCTTTCTTT	CASSLSTRTEAFF
-	TRBV29-1	-	TRBJ1-5	TGCAGCGTTGTGGGGTGGGGGCAGCCCCAGCATTTT	CSVVGWGQPQHF
-	TRBV5-1	-	TRBJ2-7	TGCGCCAGCAGCCTAGGGGGGGCCGAGAGCTCCTACGAGCAGTACTTC	CASSLGGAESSYEQYF
-	TRBV6-5	once	TRBJ2-7	TGTGCCAGCAGTTGGGACGGGGGCTACGAGCAGTACTTC	CASSWDGGYEQYF
TRBD2	TRBV7-9	-	TRBJ2-1	TGTGCCAGCAGCTTAGTGACTAGCAGGTCCTACAATGAGCAGTTCTTC	CASSLVTSRSYNEQFF
TRBD1	TRBV28	-	TRBJ2-1	TGTGCCAGCAGTCTTCCGGGACAGACAAACAATGAGCAGTTCTTC	CASSLPGQTNNEQFF
TRBD2	TRBV7-2	-	TRBJ2-1	TGTGCCAGCAGCTTAGGCGGGAGGCACAATGAGCAGTTCTTC	CASSLGGRHNEQFF
TRBD2	TRBV7-2	-	TRBJ2-1	TGTGCCAGCAGCTTAGTTCCCGGACTAGCGGGAAGCTCCTACAATGAGCAGTTCTTC	CASSLVPGLAGSSYNEQFF
-	TRBV2	-	TRBJ2-7	TGTGCCAGCGGAAGCCGGACTGGCTCCTACGAGCAGTACTTC	CASGSRTGSYEQYF
TRBD1	TRBV11-2	-	TRBJ2-7	TGTGCCAGCTCAGGGGGTAGGACAGGGGCCTACGAGCAGTACTTC	CASSGGRTGAYEQYF
TRBD1	TRBV29-1	-	TRBJ2-7	TGCAGCGTTGATACAGGGGGAATGAGCTACGAGCAGTACTTC	CSVDTGGMSYEQYF
TRBD1	TRBV7-9	-	TRBJ1-2	TGTGCCAGCAGCTTAGGGAGACAGGGAAACTATGGCTACACCTTC	CASSLGRQGNYGYTF
-	TRBV29-1	-	TRBJ2-2	TGCAGCGTTAGGGACTCCACCGGGGAGCTGTTTTTT	CSVRDSTGELFF
-	TRBV7-6	-	TRBJ1-1	TGTGCCAGCAGCCCCCGACCCACTAACTCTGAAGCTTTCTTT	CASSPRPTNSEAFF
-	TRBV30	-	TRBJ2-3	TGTGCCTGGAGTGTTCTGGCAGGGCAGACAGATACGCAGTATTTT	CAWSVLAGQTDTQYF
-	TRBV9	-	TRBJ2-7	TGTGCCAGCAGCGTAGTAAATGGTTACGAGCAGTACTTC	CASSVVNGYEQYF
-	TRBV6-5	once	TRBJ2-7	TGTGCCAGCAGTTATCGATACGAGCAGTACTTC	CASSYRYEQYF
-	TRBV7-9	-	TRBJ2-2	TGTGCCAGCAGCTTTATAGGGGGGATCGACACCGGGGAGCTGTTTTTT	CASSFIGGIDTGELFF
TRBD1	TRBV2	-	TRBJ2-6	TGTGCCAGCAGTGGAAGGACAGGGGCGAGCTCTGGGGCCAACGTCCTGACTTTC	CASSGRTGASSGANVLTF
-	TRBV7-9	once	TRBJ2-7	TGTGCCAGCAGCCCTCGTAAGTACGAGCAGTACTTC	CASSPRKYEQYF
TRBD2	TRBV14	-	TRBJ2-7	TGTGCCAGCAGCCGCGGGGGGGGGCGCCCCGACGAGCAGTACTTC	CASSRGGGRPDEQYF
-	TRBV7-9	-	TRBJ1-4	TGTGCCAGCAGCTTAGCTTACGGAGAAAATGAAAAACTGTTTTTT	CASSLAYGENEKLFF
-	TRBV9	-	TRBJ2-7	TGTGCCAGCAGCTCCGACAGAGACTACGAGCAGTACTTC	CASSSDRDYEQYF
-	TRBV6-6	-	TRBJ2-3	TGTGCCAGTGGGGATTGGCCAGGCACAGATACGCAGTATTTT	CASGDWPGTDTQYF
-	TRBV5-4	-	TRBJ2-1	TGTGCCAGCAGCCCCGGGTACGATGAGCAGTTCTTC	CASSPGYDEQFF
-	TRBV4-1	-	TRBJ2-7	TGCGCCAGCAGCCAATTAGGGAGAGGGGCGGAGCAGTACTTC	CASSQLGRGAEQYF
-	TRBV4-1	-	TRBJ1-4	TGCGCCAGCAGCCAAGGGGAACTCGCCGAAAAACTGTTTTTT	CASSQGELAEKLFF
-	TRBV6-5	once	TRBJ1-1	TGTGCCAGCTGTTGGGGGAACACAGGGACGAACACTGAAGCTTTCTTT	CASCWGNTGTNTEAFF